This T cell receptor (beta chain) appears in the sequencing data of a study of cytomegalovirus exposure and HLA in healthy donors (dated by TCRdb to 2015 to 2018). General notes on the study: According to an earlier analysis of 550 to 700 of the donors, 200 million or so T cells yielded 117 million unique TCR beta sequences and about 300 Gb of sequence data. About 280 gigabases of sequencing data and around 80 million unique TCR sequences made up an early release that covered fewer than 650 HLA-typed donors. Of the roughly 400 genotyped donors, 65% to 90% fell in the genetic ancestry cluster associated with self-reported Caucasian donors. The study was designed to test whether signatures of past pathogen exposure could be identified by cataloging public T cell receptors. Using immunosequencing, the study profiled T cell repertoires from fewer than 700 subjects and related those repertoires to cytomegalovirus serostatus. Along with the roughly 700-subject first cohort, a separate validation cohort of over a hundred different subjects was used. High-throughput TCR immunosequencing, statistical association of individual TCRs with disease status, and machine learning were combined to predict cytomegalovirus infection status. A later analysis re-analyzed previously published TCR beta repertoires from several hundred donors and added high-resolution HLA genotyping to study TCR occurrence patterns. In the later analysis, no new phenotypic data were used to find candidate immune exposures; instead, reliance was placed on TCR beta sequences and their occurrence across donors. An earlier analysis of some 500 of the donors used high-throughput TCR beta sequencing to judge whether each TCR beta V gene segment behaved as functional or pseudogenic. Donor age, sex, ethnicity and CMV serostatus were compiled together with the repertoire data. In a later genetic analysis, genome-wide SNP genotypes for about 55% of the roughly 700 donors were used, and that subset was treated as a discovery cohort. Every repertoire in the discovery cohort had been generated on one and the same sequencing platform. HLA typing included class I and class II loci at four-digit resolution. Typing coverage varied by locus: roughly 629-640 donors for A, B, C, DRB1 and DQB1; approximately 500 for DQA1; about 590 for DPA1; 450 to 480 for DPB1. A handful of DR-DQ haplotypes were handled as single units for association and clustering because linkage in the cohort was strong. Among some 410 genotyped donors of the cohort, an average of about 240,000 unique TCR beta nucleotide sequences were sequenced per donor, approximately 20% of them non-productive. Study-level results and caveats: When HLA alleles, especially DR and DQ, strongly co-occurred, TCR associations were difficult to assign to individual alleles. A later genetic analysis associated a missense DCLRE1C variant with V-gene and J-gene trimming of TCR beta chains, and an independent cohort replicated the association. A later analysis associated 15,000 to 20,000 TCR beta sequences with specific HLA alleles at a false discovery rate of 0.05. A cluster of highly shared sequence variants was judged likely to represent a technical artifact of the sequencing pipeline. Because counts were too low, seventeen rarely observed V segments, including chromosome 9 orphons, were left out of the earlier analysis of roughly 600 of the donors. Because HLA typing was unavailable for some donors at each locus, only the typed subset was used in association tests. In a later analysis, the rate of TCR association differed among HLA loci, with DRB1 alleles having the most associated TCRs and HLA-C alleles having the fewest. The only immune exposure information available for the cohort was CMV serostatus. Some IMGT-functional V segments, including TRBV6-2 and TRBV6-3, could not be told apart with the 87-base-pair reads, so those segments were excluded. A few of the identified cytomegalovirus-associated TCR beta chains were confirmed in vitro to be specific for cytomegalovirus antigens. An earlier analysis of some 560 of the donors showed that most TCR beta V segments appeared in productive rearrangements either about 87% or about 30% of the time, which broadly matched IMGT annotations. According to a later analysis, most CMV-associated TCR beta chains appeared to be HLA-restricted, and the HLA associations seemed to be driven largely by CMV exposure. Compared with equally common non-associated chains, HLA-associated TCR beta chains in a later analysis were more clonally expanded and had lower generation probabilities. A further reported finding was that TCR beta sequences accurately predicted the HLA-A and HLA-B alleles for most subjects in the first cohort. The cohort was sequenced for TCR beta chains only, and without alpha or paired-chain data the features that could be detected were limited. In a later analysis, several top co-occurrence clusters were reported to appear linked to parvovirus B19, influenza, CMV and Epstein-Barr virus. The classifier was reported to diagnose cytomegalovirus status with high specificity and sensitivity in both the original cohort and the validation cohort. The authors suggested that the approach could potentially be generalized to other disease states and immunological phenotypes. In a later genetic analysis, fewer N-insertions in productive TCRs were reported among donors in an Asian-associated ancestry cluster than the roughly 700-donor mean. Linkage disequilibrium might explain the correlated functional status among segregating V segments, but an unknown experimental factor could not be excluded. Across donors, most TCR sequences were observed very rarely, whereas some public TCRs were present in many individuals. The presence/absence analyses assumed that sequencing depth was roughly uniform across donors, and that assumption may not be true. The study gave a list of under 200 TCR beta chains associated with cytomegalovirus.

Including cysteine and phenylalanine, the CDR3 has 14 amino acids. Only the CDR3 portion is preserved as DNA: 42 bases, with reading frame beginning at the first base. Trimming leaves V shorter by 6 bases and J shorter by 5 bases, with the junction holding 6 bases beyond the gene matches. The germline V gene sets CDR1 to MNHNS and CDR2 to SASEGT. As concerns this clone: The antigen this receptor binds is unknown. Base-call qualities are not available, and no considerably larger clone is one nucleotide away.

The cohort consisted of some 730 healthy bone marrow donors. Cohort members were all nominally healthy when sampled, although unrecorded immune exposures were likely present. The donor was CMV seropositive and belonged to the group of 250 to 300 seropositive cohort members. A peripheral blood sample was provided by each donor, and peripheral blood mononuclear cells were used for TCR beta sequencing. The Qiagen DNeasy Blood Extraction Kit was used to extract genomic DNA from the blood cell samples. The library came from the immunoSEQ multiplex PCR assay. For the multiplex PCR, a mixture combining 60 forward primers for TCR Vbeta segments and 13 reverse primers for TCR Jbeta segments was used. Amplification of the CDR3 region of rearranged TCR beta genes was performed with a multiplex PCR assay on genomic DNA. The amplified TCR beta libraries were sequenced on the Illumina HiSeq System as 87-base-pair reads. The original methods were these. A later analysis counted about 80 million unique TCR beta chains across the roughly 700 repertoires, and roughly 9.9 million of these chains were shared by at least two donors. To remove PCR and sequencing errors, raw reads were error-corrected and collapsed into unique sequences using a nearest-neighbor algorithm that merged closely related sequences. Alignment of CDR3 sequences to IMGT reference sequences was used to assign V, D and J gene segments. For a sequence to be retained, a match of at least six nucleotides was required to both a V gene segment and a J gene segment. A rearrangement was called productive if the CDR3 had no stop codons and remained in frame with V and J, and every other rearrangement was called non-productive. CDR3 was defined according to IMGT convention as the region running from the second conserved V-encoded cysteine to the conserved J-encoded phenylalanine. The earlier analysis of 550 to 650 of the donors excluded any sequence lacking an unambiguous match to a single V gene segment. In an earlier analysis of 587 of the donors, a V segment was called functional when productive rearrangements were above 56.7%, and segregating when the standard deviation between donors exceeded 5%. A statistical classification framework was built to diagnose cytomegalovirus status from the catalog of TCR beta chain sequences. In a later analysis, TCR nucleotide sequences were compared against IMGT/GENE-DB human TR gene sequences so that V and J genes could be assigned. The TCRdist pipeline was used in a later analysis to assign CDR3 sequences and most-parsimonious VDJ recombination scenarios. In a later analysis, each TCR beta chain was defined by its CDR3 amino acid sequence together with its V-gene family, and reads without a unique V-gene family were excluded. As a way to deal with suspected cross-contamination and a sequencing artifact, a later analysis dropped roughly 600 nucleotide sequences that were highly shared and had low generation probability. For each public chain, a later analysis derived a clonal expansion index from normalized ranks of inferred template counts within each repertoire. Generation probabilities in a later analysis came from a VDJ recombination model fitted to out-of-frame rearrangements, and those results were checked against IGoR. Hypergeometric tests were used in a later analysis to score TCR-TCR, TCR-HLA and TCR-CMV co-occurrence, with a repertoire-size bias correction applied to the TCR pairs. To estimate false discovery rates, a later analysis permuted the HLA or CMV assignments 20 times. In a later analysis, co-occurring TCRs were grouped using DBSCAN, with TCRdist sequence similarity added in when clustering inside HLA-allele-positive subsets. For co-occurrence clustering, repertoires with fewer than 30,000 or more than 120,000 public chains were excluded, along with several repertoires with anomalous nucleotide sharing. In its TCRdb copy, this immuneACCESS table keeps in-frame sequences only and misses some clones. Where compared with another copy, unresolved V genes explain less than half of these, and the others have no known cause. That table furnishes V, J and clone size, whereas the DNA furnished D and trimming. The table for this sample lists about 170,000 clones; around 82% of them were counted only once. The ten top clones hold about 13% of the sample.

The sample comprised PBMCs. The sequence joins TRBV6-1 to TRBJ2-7, with 11 bases matching TRBD2. This TCR came from a woman aged 45 to 65 in good health and CMV-seropositive. The bases read TGTGCCAGCAGATTAGCGGGGGGGCCTCACGAGCAGTACTTC. Its coded protein is CASRLAGGPHEQYF.